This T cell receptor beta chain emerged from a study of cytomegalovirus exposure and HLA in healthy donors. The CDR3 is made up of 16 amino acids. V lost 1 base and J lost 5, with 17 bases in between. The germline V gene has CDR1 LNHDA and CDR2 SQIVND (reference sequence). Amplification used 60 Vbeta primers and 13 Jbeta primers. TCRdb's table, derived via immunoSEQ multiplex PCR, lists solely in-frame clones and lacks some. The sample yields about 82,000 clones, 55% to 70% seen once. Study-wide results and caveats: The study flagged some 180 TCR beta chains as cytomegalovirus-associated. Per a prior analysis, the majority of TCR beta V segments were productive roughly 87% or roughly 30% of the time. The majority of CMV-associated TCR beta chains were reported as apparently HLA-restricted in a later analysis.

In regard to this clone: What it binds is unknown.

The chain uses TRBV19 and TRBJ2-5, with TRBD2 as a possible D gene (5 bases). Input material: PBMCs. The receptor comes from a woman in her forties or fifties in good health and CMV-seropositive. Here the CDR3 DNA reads TGTGCCAGTAGTATAGGATCTGACCTGCCGGGGGAGACCCAGTACTTC. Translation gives CASSIGSDLPGETQYF.